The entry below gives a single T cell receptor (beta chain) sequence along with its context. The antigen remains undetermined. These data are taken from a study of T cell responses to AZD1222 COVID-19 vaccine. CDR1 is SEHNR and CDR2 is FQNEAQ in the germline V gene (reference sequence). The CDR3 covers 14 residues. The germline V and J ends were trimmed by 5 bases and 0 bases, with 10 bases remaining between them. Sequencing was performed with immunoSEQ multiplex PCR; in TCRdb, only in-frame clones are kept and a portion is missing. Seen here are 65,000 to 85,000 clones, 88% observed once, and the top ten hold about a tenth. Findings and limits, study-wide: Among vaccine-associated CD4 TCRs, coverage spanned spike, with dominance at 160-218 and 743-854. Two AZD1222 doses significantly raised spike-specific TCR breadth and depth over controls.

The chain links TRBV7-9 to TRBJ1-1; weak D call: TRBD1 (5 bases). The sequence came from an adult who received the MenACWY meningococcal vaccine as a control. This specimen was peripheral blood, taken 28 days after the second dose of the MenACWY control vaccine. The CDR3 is CASSTRQMNTEAFF. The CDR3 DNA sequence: TGTGCCAGCAGCACCCGACAGATGAACACTGAAGCTTTCTTT. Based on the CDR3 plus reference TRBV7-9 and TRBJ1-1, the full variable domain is DTGVSQNPRHKITKRGQNVTFRCDPISEHNRLYWYRQTLGQGPEFLTYFQNEAQLEKSRLLSDRFSAERPKGSFSTLEIQRTEQGDSAMYLCASSTRQMNTEAFFGQGTRLTVV.